The clone carrying this TCR beta chain has just one count. What it recognizes is unknown. Under the authors' procedure: For papillary thyroid cancer, a distant-metastasis classifier was constructed from CDR3 differences observed across clinicopathological groups. With MiXCR, TCRdb reprocessed the PCR reads. TCRdb's processing, not the authors', yielded these V and J calls. The data show about 14,000 clones, roughly 12% seen once. Until they underwent thyroid surgery, no patient had received any treatment. The germline gives CDR1 DFQATT, CDR2 SNEGSKA (reference sequence). The CDR3 covers 14 residues. This specimen comes from a study of metastatic and nonmetastatic thyroid tumors. Across the whole study: Where malignant and benign thyroid patients were concerned, repertoires were compared across blood and tumor or nodule tissue. Points from the study as a whole: It was reportedly found that TCR beta diversity was significantly higher in malignant thyroid tumors than in benign nodules, a difference seen in both blood and tumor samples.

Sequenced input: blood. V usage is TRBV20-1 and J usage is TRBJ2-1; no clear D. This TCR came from a female donor with papillary thyroid cancer or a benign thyroid nodule (not recorded which). Some clones in this sample may be carry-over from other donors' samples. Here the CDR3 reads CIASGVAPSNEQFF. In DNA, the CDR3 is TGCATTGCCTCCGGTGTCGCCCCGTCCAATGAGCAGTTCTTC.